Presented here are 9 T cell receptor beta chains from one specimen sequenced in a study of shared clonotypes between healthy human individuals. Clones were sequenced by immunoSEQ multiplex PCR, and TCRdb holds only the in-frame ones, with some missing. The sample holds around 550,000 clones, 95% to 97% seen once. The source material was naive CD4+ T cells sorted from blood. Subset indicated: CD45RA+ positively selected. The receptors shown here come from a woman in her twenties or thirties in good health.

This chain uses TRBV6-5 with TRBJ1-2; tentatively, D is TRBD1 (5 bases). Trimming removed 2 bases at V and 3 bases at J, with 13 bases between. Looked up from germline, CDR1 is MNHEY and CDR2 is SVGAGI. This CDR3 spans 15 amino acids. This CDR3 reads CASSYHHDSDYGYTF. The CDR3 DNA reads TGTGCCAGCAGTTACCACCACGACAGCGACTATGGCTACACCTTC.

The rearrangement joins TRBV9 to TRBJ2-3; tentative D call: TRBD1 (6 bases). Trimming shortened V by 3 bases and J by 2 bases, and 16 bases separated the two germline ends. This CDR3 is built from 16 residues. Germline loops: CDR1 SGDLS, CDR2 YYNGEE. The CDR3 bases are TGTGCCAGCAGCGCCAGTACGGGACACAACACAGATACGCAGTATTTT. Encoded protein: CASSASTGHNTDTQYF.

The chain recombines TRBV5-1 with TRBJ2-7; TRBD2 matches 7 bases. Per germline, CDR1 SGHRS and CDR2 YFSETQ. This CDR3 region has 13 residues. J lost 1 base, V lost 3 bases, and 1 base had no gene match. The CDR3 region is CASSWGLSYEQYF. CDR3 nucleotides: TGCGCCAGCAGCTGGGGACTATCCTACGAGCAGTACTTC.

The chain employs TRBV10-1 and TRBJ2-3; 7 bases map to TRBD2. V lost 6 bases to trimming and J lost 1 base; unmatched junction nucleotides: 16. The CDR3 has 18 amino acids. Germline lookup yields CDR1 WNHNN and CDR2 SYGVQD (reference sequence). The CDR3 nucleotides are TGCGCCAGCAGGGCAGAAGAGGGAGGGTCGGGACGCACAGATACGCAGTATTTT. It codes for CASRAEEGGSGRTDTQYF.

V gene TRBV10-3 combines with J gene TRBJ2-7, with 7 bases aligning to TRBD1. Trimming cost V 4 bases and J 2 bases; bases outside gene matches: 2. Germline CDR1 reads ENHRY; CDR2 reads SYGVKD. The CDR3 sequence is 13 residues long. CDR3 coding DNA: TGTGCCATCAGTGCGCAGGGGGCCTACGAGCAGTACTTC. Translation: CAISAQGAYEQYF.

The CDR3 reads CASSGPPARLAGVGGELFF. For the CDR3, the DNA is TGCGCCAGCAGCGGACCACCGGCGAGACTAGCGGGGGTGGGCGGGGAGCTGTTTTTT. The chain is built from TRBV4-1 and TRBJ2-2; 12 bases map to TRBD2. The junction had 17 bases not matched to a gene; V was cut back by 5 bases and J by 7 bases. The CDR3 is 19 residues long. Looked up from germline, CDR1 is MGHRA and CDR2 is YSYEKL.

The V gene is TRBV5-1, the J gene TRBJ2-5, with D possibly called TRBD1 or TRBD2 (5 bases each). Germline lookup yields CDR1 SGHRS and CDR2 YFSETQ. Trimming shortened V by 4 bases and J by 1 base, and 11 bases separated the two germline ends. This CDR3 spans 14 amino acids. The CDR3 spells CASSPGTPQETQYF. The DNA of the CDR3 is TGCGCCAGCAGCCCCGGGACCCCCCAAGAGACCCAGTACTTC. The full variable domain, with the rest looked up from reference TRBV5-1 and TRBJ2-5, is KAGVTQTPRYLIKTRGQQVTLSCSPISGHRSVSWYQQTPGQGLQFLFEYFSETQRNKGNFPGRFSGRQFSNSRSEMNVSTLELGDSALYLCASSPGTPQETQYFGPGTRLLVL.

This rearrangement joins TRBV11-1 to TRBJ2-5; D remains unclear. Per the germline V gene, CDR1 is SGHAT and CDR2 is FQDESV (reference sequence). The length of the CDR3 is 14 residues. The V gene lost 5 bases and the J gene lost 5 bases, with 15 bases spanning the gap. The CDR3: CASSHVKGSETQYF. CDR3 DNA sequence: TGTGCCAGCAGCCATGTTAAGGGATCGGAGACCCAGTACTTC.

The genes are TRBV6-1 and TRBJ2-7; 7 positions match TRBD2. The CDR3 has 15 residues. J lost 4 bases, V lost 0 bases, and 6 bases had no gene match. Germline lookup yields CDR1 MNHNS and CDR2 SASEGT. DNA for the CDR3: TGTGCCAGCAGTGAAGCGCTAGCGGTAGTGTACGAGCAGTACTTC. This sequence encodes CASSEALAVVYEQYF.